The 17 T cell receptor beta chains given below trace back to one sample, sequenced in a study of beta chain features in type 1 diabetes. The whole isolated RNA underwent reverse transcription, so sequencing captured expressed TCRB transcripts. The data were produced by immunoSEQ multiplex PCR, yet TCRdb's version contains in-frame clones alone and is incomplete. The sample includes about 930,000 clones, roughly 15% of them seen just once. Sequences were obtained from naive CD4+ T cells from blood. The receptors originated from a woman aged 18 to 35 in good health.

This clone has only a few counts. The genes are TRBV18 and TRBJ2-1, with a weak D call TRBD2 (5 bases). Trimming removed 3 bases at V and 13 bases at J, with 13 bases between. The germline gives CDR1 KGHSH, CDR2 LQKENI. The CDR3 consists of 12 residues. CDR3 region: CASSPAETTQFF. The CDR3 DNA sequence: TGTGCCAGCTCACCTGCGGAGACTACCCAGTTCTTC.

The CDR3 here is CASSQVQRPPFILDYNEQFF. Here the CDR3 DNA reads TGCGCCAGCAGCCAGGTCCAGCGGCCGCCCTTCATATTAGACTACAATGAGCAGTTCTTC. The chain links TRBV4-3 to TRBJ2-1; a possible D gene is TRBD2 (5 bases). The ends were cut back, 3 bases at V and 3 bases at J, with 27 bases in the middle. The germline V gene has CDR1 LGHNA and CDR2 YSLEER. CDR3 size: 20 residues.

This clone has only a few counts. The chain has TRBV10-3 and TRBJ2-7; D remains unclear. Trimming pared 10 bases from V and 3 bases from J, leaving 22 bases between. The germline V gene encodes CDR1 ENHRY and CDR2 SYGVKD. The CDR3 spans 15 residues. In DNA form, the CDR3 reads TGTGCCACCAGGTGGGTGGGCGGATCATACTACGAGCAGTACTTC. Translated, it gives CATRWVGGSYYEQYF.

CDR3 sequence reads: CASRVSPSGNTIYF. In DNA form, the CDR3 reads TGTGCCAGTAGAGTCAGCCCCTCTGGAAACACCATATATTTT. V usage is TRBV19 and J usage is TRBJ1-3; D gene uncertain. Germline V gene data show CDR1 as LNHDA and CDR2 as SQIVND (reference sequence). This CDR3 spans 14 amino acids. Trimming removed 6 bases at V and 0 bases at J, with 9 bases between.

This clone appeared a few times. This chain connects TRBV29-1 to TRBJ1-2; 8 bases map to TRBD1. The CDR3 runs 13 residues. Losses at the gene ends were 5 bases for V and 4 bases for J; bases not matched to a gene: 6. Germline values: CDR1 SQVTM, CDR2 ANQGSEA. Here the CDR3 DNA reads TGCAGCGTTCTCCGGGACAGGAGCTATGGCTACACCTTC. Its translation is CSVLRDRSYGYTF.

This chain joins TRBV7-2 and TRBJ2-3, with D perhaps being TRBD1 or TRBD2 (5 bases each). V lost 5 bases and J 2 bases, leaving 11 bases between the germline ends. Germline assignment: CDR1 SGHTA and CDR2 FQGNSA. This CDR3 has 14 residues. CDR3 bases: TGTGCCAGCAGCATGGGGCTAGCCACAGATACGCAGTATTTT. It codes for CASSMGLATDTQYF.

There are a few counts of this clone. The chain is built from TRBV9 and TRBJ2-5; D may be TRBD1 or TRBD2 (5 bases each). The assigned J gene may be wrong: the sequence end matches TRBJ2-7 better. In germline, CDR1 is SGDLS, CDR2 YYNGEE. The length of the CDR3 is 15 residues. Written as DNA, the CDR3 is TGTGCCAGCAGCGCTTCCGGGACGGACACCTACGAGCAGTACTTC. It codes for CASSASGTDTYEQYF.

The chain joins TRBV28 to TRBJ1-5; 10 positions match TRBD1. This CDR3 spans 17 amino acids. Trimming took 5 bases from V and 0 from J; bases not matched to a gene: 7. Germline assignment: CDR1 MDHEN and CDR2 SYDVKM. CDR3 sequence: CASSQTDRGRSNQPQHF. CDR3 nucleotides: TGTGCCAGCAGTCAGACTGACAGGGGGCGTAGCAATCAGCCCCAGCATTTT.

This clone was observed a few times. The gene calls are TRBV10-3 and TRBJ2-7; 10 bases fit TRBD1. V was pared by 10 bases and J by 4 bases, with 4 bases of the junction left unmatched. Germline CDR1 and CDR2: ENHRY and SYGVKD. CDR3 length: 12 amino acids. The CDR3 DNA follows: TGTGCCAGCGGACAGGGGGTTTACGAGCAGTACTTC. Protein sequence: CASGQGVYEQYF.

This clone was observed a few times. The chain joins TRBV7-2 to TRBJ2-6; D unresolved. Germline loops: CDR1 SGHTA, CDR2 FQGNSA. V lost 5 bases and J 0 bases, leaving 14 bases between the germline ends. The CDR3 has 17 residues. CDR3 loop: CASSLYGRSSGANVLTF. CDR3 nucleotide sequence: TGTGCCAGCAGCCTCTATGGACGGAGCTCTGGGGCCAACGTCCTGACTTTC.

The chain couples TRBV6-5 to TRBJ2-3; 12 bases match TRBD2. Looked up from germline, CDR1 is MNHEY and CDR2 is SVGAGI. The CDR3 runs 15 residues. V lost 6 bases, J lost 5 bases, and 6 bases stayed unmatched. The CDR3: CASRLTSGSIDTQYF. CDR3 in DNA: TGTGCCAGCAGATTGACTAGCGGGAGTATAGATACGCAGTATTTT.

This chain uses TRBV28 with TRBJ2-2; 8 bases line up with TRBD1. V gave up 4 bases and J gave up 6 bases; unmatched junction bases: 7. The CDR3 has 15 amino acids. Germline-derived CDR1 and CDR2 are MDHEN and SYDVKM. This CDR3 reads CASSSGQGGSGELFF. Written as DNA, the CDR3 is TGTGCCAGCAGTTCCGGACAGGGTGGTTCCGGGGAGCTGTTTTTT.

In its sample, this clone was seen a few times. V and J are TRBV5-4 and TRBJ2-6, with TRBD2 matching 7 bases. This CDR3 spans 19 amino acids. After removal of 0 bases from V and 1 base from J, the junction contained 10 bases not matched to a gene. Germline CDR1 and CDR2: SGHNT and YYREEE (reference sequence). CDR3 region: CASSLALGPGGSGANVLTF. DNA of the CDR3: TGTGCCAGCAGCTTGGCTCTAGGACCCGGGGGGTCTGGGGCCAACGTCCTGACTTTC.

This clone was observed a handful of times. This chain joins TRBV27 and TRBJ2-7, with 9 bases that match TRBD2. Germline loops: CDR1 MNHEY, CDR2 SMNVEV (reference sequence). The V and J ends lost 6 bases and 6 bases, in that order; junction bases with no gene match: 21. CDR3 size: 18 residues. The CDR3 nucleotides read TGTGCCAGCAGCCCCCAACGTCGGCTAGCGGGACACTCCGGCGAGCAGTACTTC. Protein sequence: CASSPQRRLAGHSGEQYF.

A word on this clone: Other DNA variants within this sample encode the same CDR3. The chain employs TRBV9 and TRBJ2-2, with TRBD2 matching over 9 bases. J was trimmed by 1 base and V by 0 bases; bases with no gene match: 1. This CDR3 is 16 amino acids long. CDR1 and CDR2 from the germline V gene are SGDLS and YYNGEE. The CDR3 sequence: CASSVGLAVNTGELFF. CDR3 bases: TGTGCCAGCAGCGTAGGACTAGCGGTGAACACCGGGGAGCTGTTTTTT.

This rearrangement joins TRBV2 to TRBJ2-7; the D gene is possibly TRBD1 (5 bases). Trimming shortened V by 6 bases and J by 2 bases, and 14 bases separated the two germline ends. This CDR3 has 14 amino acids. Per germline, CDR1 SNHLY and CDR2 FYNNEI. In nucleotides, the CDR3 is TGTGCCAGCAGCCGGCGCAGGGAACCCTACGAGCAGTACTTC. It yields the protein CASSRRREPYEQYF.

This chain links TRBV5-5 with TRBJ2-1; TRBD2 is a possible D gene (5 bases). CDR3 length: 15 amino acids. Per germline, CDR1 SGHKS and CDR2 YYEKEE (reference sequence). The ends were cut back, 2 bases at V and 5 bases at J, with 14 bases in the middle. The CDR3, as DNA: TGTGCCAGCAGCTTACTAGTAAATCCTAACAATGAGCAGTTCTTC. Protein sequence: CASSLLVNPNNEQFF.